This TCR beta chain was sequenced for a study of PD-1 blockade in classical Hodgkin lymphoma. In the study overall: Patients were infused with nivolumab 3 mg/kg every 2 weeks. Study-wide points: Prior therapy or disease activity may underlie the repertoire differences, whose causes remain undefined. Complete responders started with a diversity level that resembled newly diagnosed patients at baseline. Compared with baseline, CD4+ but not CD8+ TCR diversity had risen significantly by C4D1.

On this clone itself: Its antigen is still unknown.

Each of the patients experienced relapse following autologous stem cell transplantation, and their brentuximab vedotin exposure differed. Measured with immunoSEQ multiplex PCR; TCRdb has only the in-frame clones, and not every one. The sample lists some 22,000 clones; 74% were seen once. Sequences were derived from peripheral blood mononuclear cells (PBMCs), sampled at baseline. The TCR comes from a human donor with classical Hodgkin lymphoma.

CDR3 amino acids: CASSLQQAYSYEQYF. The CDR3 nucleotides read TGTGCCAGCAGTTTACAACAGGCGTACTCCTACGAGCAGTACTTC. V usage is TRBV28 and J usage is TRBJ2-7, with TRBD1 as a possible D gene (5 bases). Germline V CDR1 and CDR2: MDHEN, SYDVKM. V was pared by 2 bases and J by 0 bases, with 11 bases between. The CDR3 is 15 residues long.